This T cell receptor beta chain was sequenced during a study of human T cells and chemical hapten exposure. Ten or more counts support this clonotype. Antigen: not known. The CDR3 contains 16 residues. V lost 5 bases, J lost 0 bases, and 16 bases lay in between. Germline lookup yields CDR1 MNHEY and CDR2 SMNVEV (reference sequence). Findings and limits, study-wide: Sensitizing with DPC caused no change in TCRs above 1 in 1000 frequency.

It was the library that attached unique molecular identifiers to individual cDNA molecules. Original analysis: Per-sample TCR counts ranged from roughly 20,000 to 750,000, median 95,638. Using its own MiXCR run on the RACE reads, TCRdb lists one record per CDR3 protein. For this entry, the V and J calls and clone size follow TCRdb and not the study's own pipeline. The data contain 35,000 to 50,000 distinct CDR3 sequences, approximately 4% of them singletons. The time point is: healthy volunteer bleed at 6 weeks. Total RNA was isolated from unfractionated whole blood. The clonotype was recovered from a human donor in good health. Some clones in this sample may be carry-over from other donors' samples. This rearrangement joins TRBV27 to TRBJ1-1; D is perhaps TRBD1 (6 bases). Material for sequencing was whole blood. The CDR3 DNA reads TGTGCCAGCAGTGCCTACAGGGTAACTATGAACACTGAAGCTTTCTTT. This translates into CASSAYRVTMNTEAFF.